The clone carrying this TCR beta chain was detected a few times. Its matching antigen is unknown. One entry per CDR3 protein, called by TCRdb with MiXCR from the reads. The sample consists of approximately 1,000,000 distinct CDR3 sequences, around 32% of them appearing once. CDR1 is PRHDT and CDR2 is FYEKMQ in the germline V gene (reference sequence). The CDR3 sequence is 16 residues long. V lost 4 bases and J 2 bases, leaving 17 bases between the germline ends. The data stem from a study of T cell repertoires in cytomegalovirus infection. Across the study: CMV epitopes used comprised recently identified HLA-C-restricted ones and well-studied HLA-B-restricted ones. It can be stated that public TCR beta signatures indicated CMV infection as well as a matching HLA type. Study-wide results and limits: There were HLA-C-restricted CMV-specific TCR beta clonotypes dominating the ex vivo response.

This sequence joins TRBV13 and TRBJ2-5; D uncertain. The sample here was cultured CD8+ T cells from PBMCs, taken from culture after CMV antigen stimulation. This TCR was recovered from a human donor in good health (CMV status not recorded). Some clones in this sample may be carry-over from other donors' samples. For the CDR3, the DNA is TGTGCCAGCAGCTGGCAGGCAGAGAGGATACAAGAGACCCAGTACTTC. It is translated as CASSWQAERIQETQYF.